Listed here is a single T cell receptor (beta chain). The antigen remains undetermined. The sample originates from a study of CD8+ T cells in alopecia areata. Study-level points and caveats: Numerous clones, expanded in lesions, remained in scalp and blood during tofacitinib.

Extracted RNA was reverse transcribed, and the resulting cDNA served as sequencing template. Profiled with immunoSEQ multiplex PCR; TCRdb holds only in-frame clones, not every one. The data hold some 170,000 clones, with about three fifths observed a single time. Described treatment: oral pan-JAK inhibitor, 5-10 mg twice daily. The V end was cut by 4 bases, the J end by 8 bases, with 18 bases between. This CDR3 contains 14 residues. Germline CDR1 reads SGHDT; CDR2 reads YYEEEE. The genes are TRBV5-6 and TRBJ1-2; perhaps TRBD1 as D (6 bases). This specimen consisted of CD4+ T cells sorted from blood, obtained at roughly week 55, from a patient treated with tofacitinib. The sequence came from a human donor with alopecia areata. CDR3 protein: CASSTGQTVYGYTF. DNA for the CDR3: TGTGCCAGCAGCACCGGACAGACAGTTTACGGCTACACCTTC.